This T cell receptor (beta chain) was sequenced in a study of T cells in localized non-small cell lung cancer. This clone has just a few counts. The V end was cut by 0 bases, the J end by 5 bases, with 16 bases between. There are 15 residues in the CDR3. Germline CDR1 and CDR2: GTSNPN and SVGIG (reference sequence). Profiling relied on immunoSEQ multiplex PCR, and the TCRdb table lists in-frame clones only, not all of them. The sample shows some 1,400 clones, 15% to 20% of them seen only once. The sample consisted of lung tumor tissue, taken before any cancer treatment. This rearrangement joins TRBV30 to TRBJ1-1; D perhaps matches TRBD1 (6 bases). The clonotype comes from a woman aged 40-69 years with stage I lung adenocarcinoma. CDR3 bases: TGTGCCTGGAGTGTAAGTGGGGGGCTGGTGACTGAAGCTTTCTTT. As protein: CAWSVSGGLVTEAFF.